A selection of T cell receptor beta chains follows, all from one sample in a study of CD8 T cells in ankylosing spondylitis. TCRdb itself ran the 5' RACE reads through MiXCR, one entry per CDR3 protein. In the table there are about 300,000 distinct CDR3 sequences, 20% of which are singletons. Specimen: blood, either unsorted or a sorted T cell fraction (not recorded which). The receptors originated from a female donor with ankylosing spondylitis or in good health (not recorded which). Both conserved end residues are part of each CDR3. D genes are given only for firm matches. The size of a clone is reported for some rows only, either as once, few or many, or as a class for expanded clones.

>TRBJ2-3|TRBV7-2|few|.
CASSSTASPDTQYF
TGTGCCAGCAGCTCCACAGCGTCGCCGGATACGCAGTATTTT
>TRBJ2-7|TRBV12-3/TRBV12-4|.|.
CASRDSITSYEQYF
TGTGCCAGCAGGGACAGCATAACCTCCTACGAGCAGTACTTC
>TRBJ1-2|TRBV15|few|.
CATSRAPGGPNYGYTF
TGTGCCACCAGCAGGGCCCCGGGAGGGCCAAACTATGGCTACACCTTC
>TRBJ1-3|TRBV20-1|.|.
CSAASVGNTIYF
TGCAGTGCTGCTTCGGTGGGAAACACCATATATTTT
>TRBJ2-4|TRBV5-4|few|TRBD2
CASSLAGGLKNIQYF
TGTGCCAGCAGCCTAGCGGGAGGCCTTAAAAACATTCAGTACTTC
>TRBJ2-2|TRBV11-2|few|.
CASSPTSYSRRTGELFF
TGTGCCAGCAGCCCGACTAGTTATTCCAGGCGCACCGGGGAGCTGTTTTTT
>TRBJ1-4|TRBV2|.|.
CASEGNNEKLFF
TGTGCCAGCGAGGGGAATAATGAAAAACTGTTTTTT
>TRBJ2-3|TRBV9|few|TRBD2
CASSAGGQRSTDTQYF
TGTGCCAGCAGCGCGGGGGGTCAGAGGAGCACAGATACGCAGTATTTT
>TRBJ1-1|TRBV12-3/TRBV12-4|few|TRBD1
CASRYDRDTEAFF
TGTGCCAGCAGGTACGACAGGGACACTGAAGCTTTCTTT
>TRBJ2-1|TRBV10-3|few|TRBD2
CAISGGLAGHNEQFF
TGTGCCATCAGTGGGGGACTAGCGGGGCACAATGAGCAGTTCTTC